This T cell receptor beta chain is drawn from a study of blood T cell repertoires in COVID-19. J gave up 5 bases and V 0 bases, and 7 bases lay outside the gene matches. The CDR3 runs to 16 residues. Germline CDR1 and CDR2: PRHDT and FYEKMQ (reference sequence). Here immunoSEQ multiplex PCR was the method, and the copy in TCRdb shows in-frame clones only, minus some. The sample lists 200,000 to 250,000 clones; roughly 89% were seen once. In its sample, this clone was seen many times. This receptor was taken from a woman aged 40 to 50 who had recovered from COVID-19. Material for sequencing was PBMCs or T cells enriched from blood (not recorded which). This chain uses TRBV13 with TRBJ2-1, with 7 bases identical to TRBD2. The CDR3 coding sequence is TGTGCCAGCAGCTTAGGTCGAGCGGGATCTAACAATGAGCAGTTCTTC. Translated, it gives CASSLGRAGSNNEQFF.